What follows describes a single T cell receptor beta chain. CDR3 length equals 20 residues. V lost 8 bases to trimming and J lost 0 bases; unmatched junction nucleotides: 20. Germline V gene sequence: CDR1 MDHEN, CDR2 SYDVKM. This specimen comes from a study of T cells after yellow fever vaccination. Making TCR cDNA involved 5'RACE template switching, which added UMIs and a universal primer site. TCRdb passed the 5' RACE reads through MiXCR, listing each CDR3 protein once. The data show about 260,000 distinct CDR3 sequences, 10% to 15% seen once. The origin of this receptor is a man aged 25 to 40 who received the YFV17D yellow fever vaccine. Sequencing used CD4+ T cells sorted from PBMCs, obtained 45 days after the yellow fever booster vaccination. The chain is built from TRBV28 and TRBJ2-4; 9 bases agree with TRBD2. The CDR3 sequence: CASRPQRWAGGPTAKNIQYF. In DNA form, the CDR3 reads TGTGCCAGCCGCCCCCAGAGGTGGGCGGGAGGGCCCACAGCCAAAAACATTCAGTACTTC.